These T cell receptor beta chains were read from a single sample in a study of blood T cell repertoires in COVID-19. The method was immunoSEQ multiplex PCR; TCRdb's version includes in-frame clones alone and lacks a portion of them. The table includes around 380,000 clones, 81% detected once. The sequenced material came from peripheral blood. The receptors stem from a human donor with acute or convalescent COVID-19. The donor label of this sample is uncertain. Both conserved end residues are part of each CDR3. Clone size is given for some rows only: seen once, a few or many times, or a class if the clone is expanded.

TRBJ2-5 | TRBV30 | . | CAWSVIAGAKETQYF
TRBJ2-2 | TRBV7-9 | . | CASTGRGVTGELFF
TRBJ1-5 | TRBV11-3 | . | CASSLVNEGDSNQPQHF
TRBJ1-5 | TRBV19 | . | CASSMALDQPQHF
TRBJ1-5 | TRBV30 | . | CAWDRSPYSNQPQHF
TRBJ2-6 | TRBV14 | . | CASSPGTERHGGANVLTF
TRBJ1-1 | TRBV27 | few | CASRVQGNMNTEAFF
TRBJ1-5 | TRBV2 | . | CASSQTVRGPQHF
TRBJ2-7 | TRBV3-1/TRBV3-2 | . | CASSLGGSSYEQYF
TRBJ2-7 | TRBV19 | once | CATQTRTYEQYF
TRBJ1-2 | TRBV6-1 | . | CASSEAGDRGYGYTF
TRBJ2-7 | TRBV29-1 | . | CSVDVGPGYEQYF
TRBJ1-1 | TRBV18 | . | CASSVQGAAGTEAFF
TRBJ2-1 | TRBV5-6 | . | CASSLAPAGDNEQFF
TRBJ1-1 | TRBV10-3 | . | CAISDHNTEAFF
TRBJ1-5 | TRBV10-3 | . | CATPIGGSNQPQHF
TRBJ2-5 | TRBV5-6 | . | CASSLVRTGLQETQYF
TRBJ2-6 | TRBV7-7 | once | CASSPGSGANVLTF
TRBJ2-1 | TRBV24-1 | . | CATSHGGGPVEQFF
TRBJ2-1 | TRBV19 | . | CASNPQRSYNEQFF
TRBJ2-1 | TRBV5-1 | . | CASSNDRVWDEQFF
TRBJ2-5 | TRBV5-1 | . | CASSLVAGSRQETQYF
TRBJ1-1 | TRBV5-1 | . | CASSIGTTRLEAFF
TRBJ2-2 | TRBV7-9 | . | CASSSRTGRRTGELFF
TRBJ2-1 | TRBV28 | once | CASRSPVGGDYNEQFF
TRBJ2-2 | TRBV7-9 | . | CASSSNPGTSSNTGELFF
TRBJ2-1 | TRBV7-9 | . | CARQETGNEQFF
TRBJ2-5 | TRBV2 | . | CASSAPRQGARETQYF
TRBJ2-5 | TRBV30 | once | CAWSVLDTQYF
TRBJ2-2 | TRBV15 | . | CATSSHGTSAFLAGELFF
TRBJ1-2 | TRBV30 | . | CAWDRAYGYTF
TRBJ2-2 | TRBV5-1 | . | CASSQTDRPTGELFF
TRBJ2-1 | TRBV15 | . | CATSRQGASEQFF
TRBJ2-5 | TRBV7-2 | . | CASSLGGRGANQETQYF
TRBJ2-1 | TRBV30 | . | CATWPGDRGTSNEQFF
TRBJ2-1 | TRBV6-5 | . | CASSRSGSSGEQFF
TRBJ2-2 | TRBV9 | few | CASSARSGTGGTGELFF
TRBJ2-1 | TRBV27 | . | CASSLRAWNEQFF
TRBJ1-4 | TRBV12-3/TRBV12-4 | . | CASSDSNEKLFF
TRBJ2-1 | TRBV18 | . | CASSPPGGRTHNEQFF
TRBJ2-3 | TRBV28 | . | CASSLRDRGRGVDTQYF
TRBJ2-1 | TRBV7-8 | . | CASSLVRDPYNEQFF
TRBJ2-3 | TRBV5-1 | . | CASSAGLAGGGYTDTQYF
TRBJ2-3 | TRBV3-1/TRBV3-2 | . | CASSQYGAGYTDTQYF
TRBJ2-3 | TRBV5-1 | . | CASSLGTSTDTQYF
TRBJ1-2 | TRBV7-9 | . | CASSFMDRGHGGYTF
TRBJ1-1 | TRBV27 | . | CASSLRHTNTEAFF
TRBJ1-5 | TRBV7-2 | many | CASSLDLIRGRSQPQHF
TRBJ2-3 | TRBV6-5 | . | CASLAGPTDTQYF
TRBJ2-1 | TRBV6-1 | . | CASSETRGYYNEQFF
TRBJ1-2 | TRBV9 | . | CASSPTMTVYGYTF
TRBJ2-2 | TRBV25-1 | . | CASTSLGTANTGELFF
TRBJ2-1 | TRBV5-6 | . | CASSAAGTSLGEQFF
TRBJ1-3 | TRBV23-1 | . | CASSQRAGRLGNTIYF
TRBJ2-2 | TRBV24-1 | once | CATSDLDASGVGELFF
TRBJ2-3 | TRBV28 | . | CASNPSGTDTQYF